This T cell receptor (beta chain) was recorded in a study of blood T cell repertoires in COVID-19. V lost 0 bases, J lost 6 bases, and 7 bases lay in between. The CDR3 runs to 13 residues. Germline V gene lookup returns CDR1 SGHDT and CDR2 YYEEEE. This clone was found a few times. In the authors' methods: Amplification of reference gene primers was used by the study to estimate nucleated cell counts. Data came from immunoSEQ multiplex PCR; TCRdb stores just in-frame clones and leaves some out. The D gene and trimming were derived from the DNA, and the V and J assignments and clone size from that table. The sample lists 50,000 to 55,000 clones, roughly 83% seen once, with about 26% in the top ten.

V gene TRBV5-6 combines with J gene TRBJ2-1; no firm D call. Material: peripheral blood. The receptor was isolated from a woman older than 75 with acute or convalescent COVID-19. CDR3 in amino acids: CASSLDTTNEQFF. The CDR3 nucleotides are TGTGCCAGCAGCTTGGACACCACCAATGAGCAGTTCTTC.